This T cell receptor beta chain originates from a study of CD8+ T cells in alopecia areata. Notes on the study in general: Higher clonality than in normal scalp was seen in lesional scalp, especially alopecia totalis/universalis.

Between the trimmed V and J ends, which lost 2 bases and 6 bases, there was a span of 9 bases. The germline V gene encodes CDR1 SGHRS and CDR2 YFSETQ. This CDR3 spans 12 amino acids. Details on this clone: Its antigen is unknown.

Reverse transcribed after extraction, RNA yielded cDNA as the sequencing template. Data came from immunoSEQ multiplex PCR; TCRdb stores just in-frame clones and leaves some out. The data hold approximately 180,000 clones, with 59% observed a single time. The clonotype comes from a human donor with alopecia areata. The sequenced sample was CD4+ T cells sorted from blood, obtained at week 0. V gene TRBV5-1 combines with J gene TRBJ2-7; tentative D call: TRBD2 (6 bases). CDR3 DNA sequence: TGCGCCAGCAGCTTTAGCGGTGCCGAGCAGTACTTC. Translation gives CASSFSGAEQYF.